The next 27 T cell receptor beta chains were all read from a single sample in a study of blood T cell repertoires in COVID-19. Sequencing was performed with immunoSEQ multiplex PCR; in TCRdb, only in-frame clones are kept and a portion is missing. The table includes some 260,000 clones, under 90% detected once. Sequenced material: peripheral blood. The origin of the receptors is a woman between 18 and 29 years old with acute or convalescent COVID-19.

CDR3 sequence (DNA): TGTGCCAGCAACTCCGGGACAGCCTACAATGAGCAGTTCTTC. This codes for CASNSGTAYNEQFF. This chain joins TRBV6-5 and TRBJ2-1; 7 nucleotides align to TRBD1. With 7 bases clipped from V and 2 bases from J, the junction kept 5 bases outside the gene matches. This CDR3 is built from 14 residues. Germline loops: CDR1 MNHEY, CDR2 SVGAGI.

CDR3 coding DNA: TGTGCCAGCAGCCCCAACGCCGGGAATCTCATGGGCAATGAGCAGTTCTTC. This gives the protein CASSPNAGNLMGNEQFF. The chain links TRBV4-2 to TRBJ2-1; the D gene is possibly TRBD2 (5 bases). The germline CDR1 and CDR2 sequences are LGHNA and YNFKEQ. The CDR3 covers 17 residues. Trimming took 4 bases from V and 6 from J, leaving 22 bases between them.

The chain joins TRBV6-7 to TRBJ2-7; D unclear. TRBV6-7 is reported as an ORF; its role is uncertain. This CDR3 contains 14 residues. The V end lost 7 bases, the J end lost 0 bases, and 13 bases lay between the germline ends. The CDR3 nucleotides read TGTGCCAGCATCACGACATACAGCTCCTACGAGCAGTACTTC. This sequence encodes CASITTYSSYEQYF.

The CDR3 nucleotides read TGCGCCAGCAGGCAGGGAGGGGACACTGAAGCTTTCTTT. Encoded protein: CASRQGGDTEAFF. The chain has TRBV23-1 and TRBJ1-1, with TRBD1 as a possible D gene (5 bases). TRBV23-1 is an open reading frame whose function is uncertain. V was pared by 6 bases and J by 3 bases, with 11 bases between. There are 13 residues in the CDR3.

The V call is TRBV3-1 (or the pseudogene TRBV3-2), the J call TRBJ2-2; TRBD2 might be the D (6 bases). Germline V lookup: CDR1 LGHDT, CDR2 YNNKEL (reference sequence). The CDR3 loop spans 16 amino acids. Trimming removed 0 bases at V and 6 bases at J, with 14 bases between. The CDR3 is CASSQDVGTGAGELFF. CDR3 nucleotides: TGTGCCAGCAGCCAAGATGTTGGGACGGGAGCCGGGGAGCTGTTTTTT.

V usage is TRBV7-9 and J usage is TRBJ2-2; the D is unclear. Germline V gives CDR1 SEHNR, CDR2 FQNEAQ (reference sequence). This CDR3 region has 14 residues. V was clipped by 2 bases and J by 2 bases, with 6 bases between them. As DNA, the CDR3 is TGTGCCAGCAGCTTACGGGTAAACACCGGGGAGCTGTTTTTT. Translating it yields CASSLRVNTGELFF.

J is TRBJ2-1 and V is TRBV28; 8 bases are shared with TRBD2. CDR1 and CDR2 from the germline V gene are MDHEN and SYDVKM. The CDR3 totals 14 residues. With 3 bases clipped from V and 8 bases from J, the junction kept 6 bases outside the gene matches. The CDR3 DNA sequence: TGTGCCAGCAGTTTTTCCAGCGGGAGAGATGAGCAGTTCTTC. Encoded protein: CASSFSSGRDEQFF.

This clone showed up just a few times. This rearrangement joins TRBV11-2 to TRBJ1-1; D is ambiguous. The ends were cut back, 8 bases at V and 1 base at J, with 11 bases in the middle. The CDR3 has 13 amino acids. Germline V gene data show CDR1 as SGHAT and CDR2 as FQNNGV. The CDR3 loop is CASRTTRNTEAFF. In DNA, the CDR3 is TGTGCCAGCCGAACTACAAGGAACACTGAAGCTTTCTTT.

DNA for the CDR3: TGCGCCAGCAGCTTAAAAGTTGGGACTAGCGGGAGGGATGAGCAGTTCTTC. This gives the protein CASSLKVGTSGRDEQFF. The chain joins TRBV5-1 to TRBJ2-1; TRBD2 aligns across 16 bases. J gave up 8 bases and V 2 bases, and 7 bases lay outside the gene matches. This CDR3 has 17 residues. Germline V gene sequence: CDR1 SGHRS, CDR2 YFSETQ. The full variable domain, its missing parts supplied by reference TRBV5-1 and TRBJ2-1, is KAGVTQTPRYLIKTRGQQVTLSCSPISGHRSVSWYQQTPGQGLQFLFEYFSETQRNKGNFPGRFSGRQFSNSRSEMNVSTLELGDSALYLCASSLKVGTSGRDEQFFGPGTRLTVL.

This clone has a handful of counts. The chain links TRBV4-2 to TRBJ1-5; D might be TRBD1 (6 bases). The germline V gene encodes CDR1 LGHNA and CDR2 YNFKEQ. The V end was cut by 5 bases, the J end by 4 bases, with 18 bases between. The CDR3 is 16 amino acids. CDR3 nucleotides: TGTGCCAGCAGCGATTCTGCGGACAGCGTAAATCAGCCCCAGCATTTT. Translation: CASSDSADSVNQPQHF.

The rearrangement links TRBV27 to TRBJ2-1; TRBD2 aligns across 14 bases. The CDR3 totals 15 residues. Germline V gene data show CDR1 as MNHEY and CDR2 as SMNVEV (reference sequence). After removal of 6 bases from V and 6 bases from J, the junction contained 4 bases not matched to a gene. DNA of the CDR3: TGTGCCAGCAGGACTAGCGGGAGGGCCCTCAATGAGCAGTTCTTC. Protein: CASRTSGRALNEQFF.

This clone was observed a few times. Other DNA sequences of this sample code for an identical CDR3. This chain links TRBV5-1 with TRBJ2-7; D gene uncertain. This CDR3 is built from 14 residues. Trimming took 0 bases from V and 2 from J, leaving 9 bases between them. Germline CDR1 reads SGHRS; CDR2 reads YFSETQ. This CDR3 is CASSLGQAPYEQYF. For the CDR3, the DNA is TGCGCCAGCAGCTTGGGTCAGGCGCCCTACGAGCAGTACTTC.

This clone has just a few counts. The V gene is TRBV6-2 or TRBV6-3, the J gene TRBJ1-5, with 8 bases aligning to TRBD1. The V gene's germline CDR1 is MNHEY and CDR2 SVGEGT. The J segment lost 6 bases and the V segment lost 5 bases, leaving 9 bases of the junction unmatched. This CDR3 contains 15 residues. The DNA of the CDR3 is TGTGCCAGCAGTCCGGACCCGGACAGGGTTCAGCCCCAGCATTTT. Translated: CASSPDPDRVQPQHF.

V gene TRBV6-4 combines with J gene TRBJ2-5; D may be TRBD2 (5 bases). The germline gives CDR1 MRHNA, CDR2 SNTAGT. This CDR3 has 13 residues. V dropped 6 bases and J dropped 5 bases, with 13 bases sitting between them. The CDR3 nucleotides are TGTGCCAGCAGCCGGGGTCTAGGGGAGACCCAGTACTTC. Protein sequence: CASSRGLGETQYF.

The chain employs TRBV6-2 or TRBV6-3 and TRBJ1-5; D unclear. Germline V gene lookup returns CDR1 MNHEY and CDR2 SVGEGT. Trimming stripped 3 bases from V and 5 bases from J, with 11 bases between. The CDR3 sequence is 14 residues long. The CDR3 DNA sequence: TGTGCCAGCAGTTATACGGGTTGGGATCAGCCCCAGCATTTT. Translation gives CASSYTGWDQPQHF.

V is TRBV6-5 and J is TRBJ1-6; 7 bases are a match to TRBD1. CDR1 MNHEY and CDR2 SVGAGI come from the germline V gene. This CDR3 is 14 amino acids long. With 5 bases clipped from V and 7 bases from J, the junction kept 5 bases outside the gene matches. The CDR3: CASSTTGKNSPLHF. Here the CDR3 DNA reads TGTGCCAGCAGTACGACAGGGAAAAATTCACCCCTCCACTTT.

The chain joins TRBV12-5 to TRBJ1-1, with no clear D. Trimming took off 6 bases at V and 1 base at J, with 12 bases between the two ends. Germline CDR1 is LGHNT and CDR2 is FRNRAP. The CDR3 runs to 14 residues. CDR3 nucleotide sequence: TGTGCTAGTGGACCACCGGCAGGGAACACTGAAGCTTTCTTT. Its protein is CASGPPAGNTEAFF. Drawing the rest from reference TRBV12-5 and TRBJ1-1, the complete variable domain is DARVTQTPRHKVTEMGQEVTMRCQPILGHNTVFWYRQTMMQGLELLAYFRNRAPLDDSGMPKDRFSAEMPDATLATLKIQPSEPRDSAVYFCASGPPAGNTEAFFGQGTRLTVV.

The rearrangement links TRBV4-2 to TRBJ2-1; D is uncertain. The CDR3 totals 14 residues. Per germline, CDR1 LGHNA and CDR2 YNFKEQ. The V and J ends lost 0 bases and 1 base respectively, with 4 bases between them. The DNA of the CDR3 is TGTGCCAGCAGCCAAGACCCTTCCTACAATGAGCAGTTCTTC. Its translation: CASSQDPSYNEQFF.

This chain uses TRBV3-1 (or the pseudogene TRBV3-2) with TRBJ1-1; TRBD1 matches at 9 bases. From germline, CDR1 is LGHDT and CDR2 YNNKEL (reference sequence). V shed 6 bases and J 5 bases; nucleotides not matched to a gene: 10. The CDR3 runs to 15 residues. CDR3 bases: TGTGCCAGCAGTCTGAAGACAGGGGGTGGGACTGAAGCTTTCTTT. Translating it yields CASSLKTGGGTEAFF.

This clone has only one observation. The gene calls are TRBV6-5 and TRBJ1-3; D remains ambiguous. This CDR3 is 13 amino acids long. Germline CDR1 MNHEY, CDR2 SVGAGI. V was trimmed by 4 bases and J by 7 bases, leaving 11 bases between them. Here the CDR3 DNA reads TGTGCCAGCAGTTCCTTTTTGAGCAACACCATATATTTT. Its translation: CASSSFLSNTIYF.

The chain has TRBV10-1 and TRBJ2-2, with a weak D call TRBD1 (6 bases). Germline CDR1 WNHNN, CDR2 SYGVQD (reference sequence). Trimming removed 6 bases from V and 2 bases from J, with 7 bases in between. The CDR3 sequence is 13 residues long. The CDR3 here is CASRDSNTGELFF. CDR3 bases: TGCGCCAGCAGGGACAGTAACACCGGGGAGCTGTTTTTT.

The rearrangement joins TRBV11-2 to TRBJ1-1; 7 nucleotides line up with TRBD1. The CDR3 has 15 amino acids. Trimming at V came to 3 bases and at J to 4 bases, leaving 8 bases not matched to a gene. Germline V gives CDR1 SGHAT, CDR2 FQNNGV. The CDR3 nucleotides are TGTGCCAGCAGCTTGGGGGCAGGGGGGAGCACTGAAGCTTTCTTT. This codes for CASSLGAGGSTEAFF.

The chain is built from TRBV7-2 and TRBJ2-1, with D hard to call. Germline V gives CDR1 SGHTA, CDR2 FQGNSA. The CDR3 length is 13 residues. V was shortened by 1 base and J by 9 bases, with 10 bases between the two germline ends. The DNA of the CDR3 is TGTGCCAGCAGCTTAGTTGGTAGTGGTGAGCAGTTCTTC. Its protein is CASSLVGSGEQFF.

CDR3 coding DNA: TGTGCCAGTAGTACCTTGACTAGTCAAACCGGGGAGCTGTTTTTT. This gives the protein CASSTLTSQTGELFF. The chain couples TRBV19 to TRBJ2-2; perhaps TRBD2 as D (6 bases). CDR3 length equals 15 residues. CDR1 and CDR2 from the germline V gene are LNHDA and SQIVND (reference sequence). V was trimmed by 4 bases and J by 5 bases, leaving 14 bases between them.

This sequence joins TRBV6-5 and TRBJ2-7; the D gene is possibly TRBD1 (7 bases). CDR3 size: 11 residues. Germline values: CDR1 MNHEY, CDR2 SVGAGI. V lost 4 bases to trimming and J lost 12 bases, with 13 bases between them. DNA of the CDR3: TGTGCCAGCAGTTCGCAGGGGGGACTGTACTTC. Residues: CASSSQGGLYF.

The V gene is TRBV4-1, the J gene TRBJ2-7; perhaps TRBD1 as D (5 bases). The CDR3 consists of 16 residues. Germline CDR1 and CDR2: MGHRA and YSYEKL. V shed 4 bases and J shed 3 bases, with 19 bases lying between them. The CDR3 sequence: CASSPGLLDDIYEQYF. The CDR3, as DNA: TGCGCCAGCAGCCCAGGGCTGCTAGACGACATCTACGAGCAGTACTTC.

The count of this clone is one. The chain joins TRBV11-3 to TRBJ1-2; 7 bases match TRBD1. The J segment lost 6 bases and the V segment lost 7 bases, leaving 23 bases of the junction unmatched. The CDR3 has 18 residues. Germline V gives CDR1 SGHNT, CDR2 YENEEA. The CDR3 DNA follows: TGTGCCAGCACCTTTCCAACCACTATATACAGGGGTATCAATGGCTACACCTTC. Protein sequence: CASTFPTTIYRGINGYTF.